This TCR beta chain was identified in a study of control samples from healthy donors and cancer patients. V was pared by 5 bases and J by 3 bases, with 6 bases of the junction left unmatched. The CDR3 sequence is 15 residues long. Germline V lookup: CDR1 SGHTA, CDR2 FQGNSA. Produced via immunoSEQ multiplex PCR; TCRdb's table is partial and in-frame only. The data contain around 200,000 clones, around 92% of them singletons. The chain is built from TRBV7-2 and TRBJ2-7, with 11 bases aligning to TRBD1. The sequenced material came from blood. The receptor was derived from a woman aged 25 to 45 in good health. The CDR3 reads CASSHGGTGGYEQYF. CDR3 coding DNA: TGTGCCAGCAGCCATGGGGGGACAGGGGGCTACGAGCAGTACTTC.